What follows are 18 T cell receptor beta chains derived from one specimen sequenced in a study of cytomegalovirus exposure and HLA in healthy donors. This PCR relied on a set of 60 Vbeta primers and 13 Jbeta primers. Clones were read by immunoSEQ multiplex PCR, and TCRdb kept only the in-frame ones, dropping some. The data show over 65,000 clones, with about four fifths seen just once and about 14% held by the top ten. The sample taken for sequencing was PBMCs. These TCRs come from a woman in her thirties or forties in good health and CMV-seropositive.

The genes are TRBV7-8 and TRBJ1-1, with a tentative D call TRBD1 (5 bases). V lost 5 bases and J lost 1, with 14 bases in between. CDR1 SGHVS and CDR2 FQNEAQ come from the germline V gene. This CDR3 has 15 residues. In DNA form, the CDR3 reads TGTGCCAGCAGCCCTATCCCGACAGAGAACACTGAAGCTTTCTTT. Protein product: CASSPIPTENTEAFF.

The CDR3 is CASSPALNYGYTF. CDR3 nucleotide sequence: TGTGCCAGCAGCCCCGCACTCAACTATGGCTACACCTTC. This rearrangement joins TRBV14 to TRBJ1-2; unclear D gene. The V and J ends lost 4 bases and 2 bases respectively, with 8 bases between them. This CDR3 is built from 13 residues. Germline CDR1 SGHDN, CDR2 FVKESK.

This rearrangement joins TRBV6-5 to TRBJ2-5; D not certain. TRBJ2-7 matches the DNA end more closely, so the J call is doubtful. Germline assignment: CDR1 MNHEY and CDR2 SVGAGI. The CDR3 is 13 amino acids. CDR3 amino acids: CASNIGVRPEQYF. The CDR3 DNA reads TGTGCCAGCAACATAGGAGTAAGACCCGAGCAGTACTTC.

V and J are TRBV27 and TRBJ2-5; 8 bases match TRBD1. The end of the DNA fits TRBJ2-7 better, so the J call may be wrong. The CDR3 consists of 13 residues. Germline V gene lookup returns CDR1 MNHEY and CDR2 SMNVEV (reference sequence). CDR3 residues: CASSRTGRGEQYF. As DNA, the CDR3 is TGTGCCAGCAGTCGGACAGGGCGGGGCGAGCAGTACTTC.

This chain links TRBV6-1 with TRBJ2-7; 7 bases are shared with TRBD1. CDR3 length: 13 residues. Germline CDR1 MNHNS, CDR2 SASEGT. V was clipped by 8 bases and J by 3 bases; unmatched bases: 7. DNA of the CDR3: TGTGCCAGCCTTCCGGGGACAGTCTACGAGCAGTACTTC. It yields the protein CASLPGTVYEQYF.

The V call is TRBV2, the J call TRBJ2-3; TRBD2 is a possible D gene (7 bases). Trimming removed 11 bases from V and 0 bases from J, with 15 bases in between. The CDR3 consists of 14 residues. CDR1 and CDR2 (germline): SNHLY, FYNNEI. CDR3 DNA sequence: TGTGCCGGCCGACCGGGGGGCAGCACAGATACGCAGTATTTT. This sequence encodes CAGRPGGSTDTQYF.

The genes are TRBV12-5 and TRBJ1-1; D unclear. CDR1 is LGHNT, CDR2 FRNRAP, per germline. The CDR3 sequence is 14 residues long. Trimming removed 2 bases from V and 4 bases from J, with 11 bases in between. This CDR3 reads CASGLFSETTEAFF. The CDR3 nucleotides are TGTGCTAGTGGTTTGTTCAGTGAAACCACTGAAGCTTTCTTT.

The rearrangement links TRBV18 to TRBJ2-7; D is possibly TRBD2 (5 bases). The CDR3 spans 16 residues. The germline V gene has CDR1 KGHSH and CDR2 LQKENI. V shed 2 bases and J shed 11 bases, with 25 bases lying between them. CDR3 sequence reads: CASSPDYHTVDLAKYF. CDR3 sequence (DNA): TGTGCCAGCTCACCAGACTACCACACCGTTGATTTGGCGAAGTACTTC.

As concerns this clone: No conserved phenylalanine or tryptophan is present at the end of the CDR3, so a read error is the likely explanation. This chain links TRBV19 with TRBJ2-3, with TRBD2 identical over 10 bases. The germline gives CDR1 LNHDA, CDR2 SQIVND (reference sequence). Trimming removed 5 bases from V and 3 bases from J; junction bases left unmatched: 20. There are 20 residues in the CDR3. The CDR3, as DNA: TGTGCCAGTAGTTCCCCTTGGACTAGCGGACGCAGTAAGACAACAGATACGCAGTATGTT. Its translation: CASSSPWTSGRSKTTDTQYV.

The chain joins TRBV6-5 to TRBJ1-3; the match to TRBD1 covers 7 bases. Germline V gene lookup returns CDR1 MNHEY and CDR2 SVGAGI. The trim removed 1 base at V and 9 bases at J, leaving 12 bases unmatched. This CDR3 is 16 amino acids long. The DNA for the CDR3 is TGTGCCAGCAGTTACTTATACAGGGGAAGAAGCGGCACCATATATTTT. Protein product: CASSYLYRGRSGTIYF.

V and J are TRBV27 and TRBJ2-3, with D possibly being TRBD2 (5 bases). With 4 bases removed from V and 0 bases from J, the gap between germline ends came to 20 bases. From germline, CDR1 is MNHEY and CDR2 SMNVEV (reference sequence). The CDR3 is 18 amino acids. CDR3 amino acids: CASSSQRTLRASTDTQYF. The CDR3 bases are TGTGCCAGCAGTTCCCAGCGGACTCTCCGTGCTAGCACAGATACGCAGTATTTT.

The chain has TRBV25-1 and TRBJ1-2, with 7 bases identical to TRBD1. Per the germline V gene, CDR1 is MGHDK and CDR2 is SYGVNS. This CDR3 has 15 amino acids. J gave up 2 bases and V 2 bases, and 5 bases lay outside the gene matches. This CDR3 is CASSETLGGNYGYTF. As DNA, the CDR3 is TGTGCCAGCAGTGAAACGTTAGGGGGCAACTATGGCTACACCTTC.

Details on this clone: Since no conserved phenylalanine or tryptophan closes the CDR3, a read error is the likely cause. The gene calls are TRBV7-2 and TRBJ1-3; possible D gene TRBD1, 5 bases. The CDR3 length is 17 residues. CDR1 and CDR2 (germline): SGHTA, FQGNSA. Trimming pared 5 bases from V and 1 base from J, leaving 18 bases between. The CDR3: CASSHRGGDSSGNTIYV. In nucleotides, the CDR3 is TGTGCCAGCAGCCATAGGGGTGGGGACTCGTCTGGAAACACCATATATGTT.

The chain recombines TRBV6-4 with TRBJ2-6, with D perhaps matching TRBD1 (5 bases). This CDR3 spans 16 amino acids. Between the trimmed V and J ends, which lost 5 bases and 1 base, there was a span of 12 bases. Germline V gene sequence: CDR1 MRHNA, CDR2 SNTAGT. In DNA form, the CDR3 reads TGTGCCAGCAGTAGGGAATCAGGGTCTGGGGCCAACGTCCTGACTTTC. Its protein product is CASSRESGSGANVLTF.

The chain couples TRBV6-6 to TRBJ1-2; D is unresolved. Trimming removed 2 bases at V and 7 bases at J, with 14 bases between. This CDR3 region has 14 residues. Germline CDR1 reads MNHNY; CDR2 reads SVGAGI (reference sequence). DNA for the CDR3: TGTGCCAGCAGTTACGGGCCCGGACTAGGTGGCTACACCTTC. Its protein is CASSYGPGLGGYTF.

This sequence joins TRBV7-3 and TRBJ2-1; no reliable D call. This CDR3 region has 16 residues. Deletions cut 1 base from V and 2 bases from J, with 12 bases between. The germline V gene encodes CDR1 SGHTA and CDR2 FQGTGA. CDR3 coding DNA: TGTGCCAGCAGCTTAAGCGGTGGTACTACCTACAATGAGCAGTTCTTC. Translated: CASSLSGGTTYNEQFF.

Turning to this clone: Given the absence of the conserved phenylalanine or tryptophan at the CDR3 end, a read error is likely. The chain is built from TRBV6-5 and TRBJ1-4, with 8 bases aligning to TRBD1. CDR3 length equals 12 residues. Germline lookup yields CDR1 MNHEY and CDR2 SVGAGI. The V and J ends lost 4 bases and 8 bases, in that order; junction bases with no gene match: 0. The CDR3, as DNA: TGTGCCAGCAGTTGGGACAGGGAAAAACTGTTTGTT. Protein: CASSWDREKLFV.

This CDR3 reads CASSTTGTREENIQYF. CDR3 bases: TGTGCCAGCAGTACGACTGGGACTAGGGAGGAAAACATTCAGTACTTC. The chain carries TRBV28 and TRBJ2-4, with 8 nucleotides matching TRBD2. This CDR3 region has 16 residues. Germline V gene sequence: CDR1 MDHEN, CDR2 SYDVKM. Trimming removed 5 bases from V and 5 bases from J; junction bases left unmatched: 11.